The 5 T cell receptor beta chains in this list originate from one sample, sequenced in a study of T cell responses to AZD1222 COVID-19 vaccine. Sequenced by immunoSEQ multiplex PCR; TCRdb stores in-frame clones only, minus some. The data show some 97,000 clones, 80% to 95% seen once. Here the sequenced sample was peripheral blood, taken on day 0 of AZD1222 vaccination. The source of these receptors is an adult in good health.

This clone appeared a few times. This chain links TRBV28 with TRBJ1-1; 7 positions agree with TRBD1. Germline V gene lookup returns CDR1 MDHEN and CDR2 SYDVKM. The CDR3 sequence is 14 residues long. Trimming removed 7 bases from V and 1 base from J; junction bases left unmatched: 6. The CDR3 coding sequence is TGTGCCAGCAAGGGATCAGGGGGGAACACTGAAGCTTTCTTT. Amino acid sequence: CASKGSGGNTEAFF.

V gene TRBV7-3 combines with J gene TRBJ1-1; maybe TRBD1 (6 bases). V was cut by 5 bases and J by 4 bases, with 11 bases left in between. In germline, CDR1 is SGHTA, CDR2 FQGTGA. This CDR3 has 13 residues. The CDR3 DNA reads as TGTGCCAGCAGCCTACAGGGAGGCACTGAAGCTTTCTTT. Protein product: CASSLQGGTEAFF. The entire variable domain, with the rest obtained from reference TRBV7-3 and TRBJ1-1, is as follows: GAGVSQTPSNKVTEKGKYVELRCDPISGHTALYWYRQSLGQGPEFLIYFQGTGAADDSGLPNDRFFAVRPEGSVSTLKIQRTERGDSAVYLCASSLQGGTEAFFGQGTRLTVV.

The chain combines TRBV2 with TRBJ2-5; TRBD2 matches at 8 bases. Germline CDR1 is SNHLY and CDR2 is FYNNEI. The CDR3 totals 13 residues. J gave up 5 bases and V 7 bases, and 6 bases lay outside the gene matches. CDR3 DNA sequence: TGTGCCAGCACCCCCCAGCGGGAGGAGACCCAGTACTTC. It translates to CASTPQREETQYF.

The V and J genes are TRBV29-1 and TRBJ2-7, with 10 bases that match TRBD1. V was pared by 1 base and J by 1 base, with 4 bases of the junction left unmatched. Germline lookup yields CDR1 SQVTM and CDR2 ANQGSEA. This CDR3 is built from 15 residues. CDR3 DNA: TGCAGCGTTGAAGCCGGGACAGGGGCTTCCTACGAGCAGTACTTC. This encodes CSVEAGTGASYEQYF.

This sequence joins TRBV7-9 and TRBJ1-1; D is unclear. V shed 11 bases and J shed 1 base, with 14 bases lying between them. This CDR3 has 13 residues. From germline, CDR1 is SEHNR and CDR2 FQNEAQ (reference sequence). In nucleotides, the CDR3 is TGTGCCGGGTGGGGTGGTAGGAACACTGAAGCTTTCTTT. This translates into CAGWGGRNTEAFF.